This TCR beta chain emerged from a study of T cell changes during pregnancy in multiple sclerosis. Only in-frame clones appear in the TCRdb table, and some are missing; sequencing was by immunoSEQ multiplex PCR. This table has tens of thousands of clones, 90% appearing once. The CDR3 consists of 16 residues. V was pared by 4 bases and J by 1 base, with 3 bases of the junction left unmatched. Germline values: CDR1 MNHNS, CDR2 SASEGT. The material sequenced was peripheral blood, taken in the third trimester of pregnancy. The sequence was collected from a female donor in good health, enrolled as a control in a pregnancy study. This chain connects TRBV6-1 to TRBJ2-5; 13 bases fit TRBD2. Here the CDR3 DNA reads TGTGCCAGCAGTGGGGGACTAGCGGGGTTCCAAGAGACCCAGTACTTC. As protein: CASSGGLAGFQETQYF.